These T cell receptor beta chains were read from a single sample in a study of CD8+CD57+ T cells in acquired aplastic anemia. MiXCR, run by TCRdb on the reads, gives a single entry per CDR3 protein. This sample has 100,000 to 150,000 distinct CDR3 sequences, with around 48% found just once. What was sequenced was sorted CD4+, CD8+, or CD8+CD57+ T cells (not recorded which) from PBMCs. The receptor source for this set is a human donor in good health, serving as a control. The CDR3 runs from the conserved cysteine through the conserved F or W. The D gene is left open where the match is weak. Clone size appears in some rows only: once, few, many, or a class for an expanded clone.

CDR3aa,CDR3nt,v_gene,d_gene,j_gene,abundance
CSVGTGENSNQPQHF,TGCAGCGTTGGGACAGGGGAGAATAGCAATCAGCCCCAGCATTTT,TRBV29-1,TRBD1,TRBJ1-5,-
CASSLAPYEQYF,TGTGCCAGCAGCTTAGCCCCCTACGAGCAGTACTTC,TRBV7-9,-,TRBJ2-7,many
CASSPAWGNEQFF,TGCGCCAGCAGCCCGGCTTGGGGGAATGAGCAGTTCTTC,TRBV4-3,-,TRBJ2-1,many
CAISETGGQTTAFF,TGTGCCATCAGTGAGACGGGCGGACAGACAACAGCTTTCTTT,TRBV10-3,-,TRBJ1-1,medium-sized
CASSTGGLAADTQYF,TGTGCCAGCAGCACGGGTGGGCTAGCTGCAGATACGCAGTATTTT,TRBV7-3,-,TRBJ2-3,many
CATSPPWTLIGYTF,TGTGCCACCAGCCCCCCGTGGACCTTGATAGGCTACACCTTC,TRBV15,-,TRBJ1-2,-
CSARTSNYYEQYF,TGCAGTGCACGGACTAGCAACTACTACGAGCAGTACTTC,TRBV20-1,TRBD2,TRBJ2-7,few
CASSLVGSPGANVLTF,TGTGCCAGCAGCTTAGTAGGCAGCCCTGGGGCCAACGTCCTGACTTTC,TRBV7-2,-,TRBJ2-6,many
CSASRGGAVETQYF,TGCAGTGCTAGTAGGGGGGGGGCTGTCGAGACCCAGTACTTC,TRBV20-1,-,TRBJ2-5,-
CASTRGSANQPQHF,TGTGCCAGTACCAGAGGGTCCGCCAATCAGCCCCAGCATTTT,TRBV19,-,TRBJ1-5,-
CASSEARLTEAFF,TGTGCCAGCAGTGAAGCGAGGCTTACTGAAGCTTTCTTT,TRBV2,-,TRBJ1-1,many
CASSGGGTSGLTDTQYF,TGTGCCAGCAGCGGAGGAGGGACTAGCGGGCTTACAGATACGCAGTATTTT,TRBV9,TRBD2,TRBJ2-3,many
CASSLGRHEQYF,TGTGCCAGCAGCTTAGGTCGCCACGAGCAGTACTTC,TRBV13,-,TRBJ2-7,-
CASSLDRGGGELFF,TGTGCCAGCAGCTTAGATCGGGGTGGCGGGGAGCTGTTTTTT,TRBV11-2,-,TRBJ2-2,many
CAISIARVDYGYTF,TGTGCCATCAGTATTGCCAGGGTGGACTATGGCTACACCTTC,TRBV10-3,-,TRBJ1-2,few
CASSPGLAGGVNEQFF,TGTGCCAGCAGCCCGGGACTAGCGGGGGGTGTAAATGAGCAGTTCTTC,TRBV6-1,TRBD2,TRBJ2-1,few
CSVVRAGNTTYF,TGCAGCGTTGTAAGGGCTGGAAACACCACATATTTT,TRBV29-1,-,TRBJ1-3,-
CASSRQGLNTEAFF,TGTGCCAGTAGTAGACAGGGACTGAACACTGAAGCTTTCTTT,TRBV19,TRBD1,TRBJ1-1,few
CASSPLRVTSGGQETQYF,TGTGCCAGCAGCCCTTTGAGGGTAACTAGCGGGGGCCAAGAGACCCAGTACTTC,TRBV7-9,TRBD2,TRBJ2-5,many
CSARDIVTTEQYF,TGCAGTGCTAGAGATATAGTGACAACCGAGCAGTACTTC,TRBV20-1,-,TRBJ2-7,-
CASSARVDYGYTF,TGCGCCAGCAGCGCGCGGGTGGACTATGGCTACACCTTC,TRBV5-1,-,TRBJ1-2,-
CASRAGPTDTQYF,TGTGCCAGCAGAGCGGGACCCACAGATACGCAGTATTTT,TRBV6-1,TRBD2,TRBJ2-3,-
CASTFHRGGIYNEQFF,TGTGCCAGCACCTTCCATAGGGGGGGGATTTACAATGAGCAGTTCTTC,TRBV6-1,-,TRBJ2-1,-
CAISEGQDGNTEAFF,TGTGCCATCAGTGAGGGACAGGACGGGAACACTGAAGCTTTCTTT,TRBV10-3,TRBD1,TRBJ1-1,few
CASSPRITDTQYF,TGTGCCAGCAGCCCCCGCATCACAGATACGCAGTATTTT,TRBV7-7,-,TRBJ2-3,many
CASAYASPPHTEAFF,TGTGCCAGTGCCTACGCAAGTCCACCTCACACTGAAGCTTTCTTT,TRBV19,-,TRBJ1-1,-
CSVELAGHSYNEQFF,TGCAGCGTTGAACTAGCGGGCCACTCCTACAATGAGCAGTTCTTC,TRBV29-1,TRBD2,TRBJ2-1,-
CASSLTGSSYEQYF,TGTGCCAGCAGCCTGACAGGGAGCTCCTACGAGCAGTACTTC,TRBV7-3,TRBD1,TRBJ2-7,many
CASSAWTGLNTGELFF,TGTGCCAGCAGTGCCTGGACAGGACTGAACACCGGGGAGCTGTTTTTT,TRBV6-1,TRBD1,TRBJ2-2,-
CASRRQNEKLFF,TGTGCCAGTCGGAGGCAAAATGAAAAACTGTTTTTT,TRBV19,-,TRBJ1-4,many
CSARDPGGYNEQFF,TGCAGTGCTAGAGATCCGGGAGGGTACAATGAGCAGTTCTTC,TRBV20-1,TRBD2,TRBJ2-1,few
CASSIVRGSEAFF,TGTGCCAGTAGTATAGTTAGGGGTTCTGAAGCTTTCTTT,TRBV19,-,TRBJ1-1,once
CASLFRGVAFF,TGTGCCAGCCTTTTCAGGGGAGTAGCTTTCTTT,TRBV25-1,-,TRBJ1-1,-
CASSLGQGVEKLFF,TGTGCCAGTAGTCTGGGACAGGGGGTTGAAAAACTGTTTTTT,TRBV7-9,TRBD1,TRBJ1-4,-
CSARPAGEKLFF,TGCAGTGCTAGACCGGCGGGTGAAAAACTGTTTTTT,TRBV20-1,-,TRBJ1-4,-
CASRGSASTDTQYF,TGTGCCAGCAGGGGGTCAGCAAGCACAGATACGCAGTATTTT,TRBV25-1,-,TRBJ2-3,-
CASSRQGASSGANVLTF,TGTGCCAGCAGTAGGCAGGGGGCTAGCTCCGGGGCCAACGTCCTGACTTTC,TRBV2,TRBD1,TRBJ2-6,many
CASSRTGGMAYNSPLHF,TGTGCCAGCAGTCGGACAGGGGGCATGGCCTATAATTCACCCCTCCACTTT,TRBV6-1,TRBD1,TRBJ1-6,many
CASSPGTGKILQPQHF,TGTGCCAGCTCACCCGGGACGGGCAAAATTTTGCAGCCCCAGCATTTT,TRBV18,-,TRBJ1-5,few
CATSAGGYEQYF,TGTGCCACCAGTGCAGGGGGCTACGAGCAGTACTTC,TRBV24-1,TRBD1,TRBJ2-7,-
CASSLVGSGAYNEQFF,TGTGCCAGCAGCTTAGTAGGGAGTGGAGCCTACAATGAGCAGTTCTTC,TRBV7-2,-,TRBJ2-1,many
CASSLPGTSGGAYEQFF,TGTGCCAGCAGCCTCCCCGGGACTAGCGGGGGGGCATATGAGCAGTTCTTC,TRBV12-3/TRBV12-4,TRBD2,TRBJ2-1,many
CASSQSGTGDYGYTF,TGTGCCAGCAGCCAGTCCGGGACAGGGGACTATGGCTACACCTTC,TRBV16,TRBD1,TRBJ1-2,-
CAVGGDYGYTF,TGTGCCGTAGGGGGCGATTATGGCTACACCTTC,TRBV7-9,TRBD1,TRBJ1-2,few
CASSLDGGGETQYF,TGTGCCAGCAGCTTAGACGGGGGGGGCGAGACCCAGTACTTC,TRBV7-2,TRBD2,TRBJ2-5,-
CASSLMSTSGGAYNEQFF,TGTGCCAGCAGCTTAATGTCGACTAGCGGGGGGGCCTACAATGAGCAGTTCTTC,TRBV11-2,TRBD2,TRBJ2-1,many
CSASSMDRSNEQYF,TGCAGTGCATCCTCTATGGACAGGTCGAACGAGCAGTACTTC,TRBV20-1,TRBD1,TRBJ2-7,-
CASSLETPNTEAF,TGTGCCAGCAGCTTAGAGACTCCGAACACTGAAGCTTTC,TRBV7-9,-,TRBJ2-6,-
CASSLVSGAPGANVLTF,TGTGCCAGCAGCTTAGTTTCCGGGGCGCCTGGGGCCAACGTCCTGACTTTC,TRBV7-2,-,TRBJ2-6,many
CATLRQGANTEAFF,TGTGCCACGTTAAGACAGGGGGCGAACACTGAAGCTTTCTTT,TRBV6-1,TRBD1,TRBJ1-1,many
CASSYTWTEAFF,TGTGCCAGCAGCTACACTTGGACTGAAGCTTTCTTT,TRBV7-9,-,TRBJ1-1,few
CASSLWGGGPYNEQFF,TGTGCCAGCAGCTTATGGGGCGGGGGGCCCTACAATGAGCAGTTCTTC,TRBV11-2,TRBD2,TRBJ2-1,-